The clone carrying this TCR beta chain showed up just once. The data stem from a study of T cell responses to AZD1222 COVID-19 vaccine. Germline V gene lookup returns CDR1 SEHNR and CDR2 FQNEAQ (reference sequence). V lost 5 bases and J lost 3, with 15 bases in between. The CDR3 has 15 amino acids. Libraries were prepared by immunoSEQ multiplex PCR; TCRdb keeps only in-frame clonotypes and omits some of them. The sample holds about 98,000 clones, around 88% seen once. The genes are TRBV7-9 and TRBJ2-3, with D perhaps given as TRBD1 or TRBD2 (6 bases each). This TCR derives from an adult in good health. Sequencing was performed on peripheral blood, taken on day 0 of MenACWY control vaccination. The CDR3 sequence: CASSARGGGTDTQYF. CDR3 sequence (DNA): TGTGCCAGCAGCGCCCGCGGAGGGGGGACAGATACGCAGTATTTT.